This T cell receptor beta chain is from a study of T cell repertoires in cytomegalovirus infection. In the study overall: Both CMV infection and a matching HLA type were indicated by public TCR beta signatures.

TCRdb recomputed calls from the reads with MiXCR, one row per CDR3 protein. The sample has hundreds of thousands of distinct CDR3 sequences, approximately 10% seen once. V was clipped by 6 bases and J by 6 bases, with 11 bases between them. This CDR3 contains 12 residues. CDR1 and CDR2 from the germline V gene are LGHDT and YNNKEL (reference sequence). This clonotype was observed many times. Antigen specificity is unknown. The study, taken as a whole, reports: The response measured ex vivo was dominated by TCR beta clonotypes (HLA-C-restricted and CMV-specific). Public TCR beta family frequency separated CMV-and-HLA carriers, including in an independent cohort.

This receptor was identified in a human donor in good health (CMV status not recorded). Some clones in this sample may be carry-over from other donors' samples. Sequenced: PBMCs. The chain recombines TRBV3-1 with TRBJ1-1; the D is unclear. The CDR3 protein is CASSRTGAEAFF. The CDR3 DNA is TGTGCCAGCAGTCGTACCGGGGCTGAAGCTTTCTTT.